Listed below are T cell receptor beta chains from one sample, sequenced in a study of T cells in Graves' hyperthyroidism and ophthalmopathy. TCRdb itself ran the multiplex PCR reads through MiXCR, one entry per CDR3 protein. The data show roughly 130,000 distinct CDR3 sequences, roughly a fifth seen once. The sample comprised blood. Receptor source: a woman aged 50 to 60 with Graves' hyperthyroidism that later progressed to Graves' ophthalmopathy. CDR3s include the opening cysteine and the closing phenylalanine or tryptophan. The D gene is left open where the match is weak.

j_call	v_call	d_call	cdr3_aa
TRBJ1-5	TRBV7-9	NA	CASSDGNRNQPQHF
TRBJ2-6	TRBV3-1	NA	CASSLFGGANVLTF
TRBJ1-4	TRBV28	NA	CASSRPGEKLFF
TRBJ1-1	TRBV7-8	NA	CASSWALQGRTEAFF
TRBJ2-7	TRBV4-1	TRBD2	CASSQVGLAGAVGQYF
TRBJ2-3	TRBV28	TRBD2	CANSPPGLTGDTQYF
TRBJ1-3	TRBV3-1	NA	CASSPPGQPWDYAF
TRBJ1-2	TRBV5-6	NA	CASSLMVAGGLRFDGYTF
TRBJ2-5	TRBV5-1	NA	CASRLEGRGETQYF
TRBJ1-5	TRBV11-3	NA	CASSLRVGCNQPQHF
TRBJ2-1	TRBV6-1	NA	CASSRQGTREQFF
TRBJ2-1	TRBV2	TRBD1	CASSEGPGRGGDEQFF
TRBJ1-1	TRBV20-1	NA	CSARGAGNEAFF
TRBJ1-1	TRBV18	NA	CASSPGFGGRNTEAFF
TRBJ2-5	TRBV5-1	TRBD1	CASTQQGAQETQYF
TRBJ2-1	TRBV5-1	TRBD1	CASSFSGTVEQFF
TRBJ1-2	TRBV7-2	NA	CASSLSTVYGYTF
TRBJ1-2	TRBV2	NA	CASSEEPFPNYGYTF
TRBJ2-1	TRBV6-9	TRBD2	CASSYLGTSGTGYNEQFF
TRBJ2-1	TRBV4-1	TRBD2	CASSPEGASGPTRTYNEQFF
TRBJ1-6	TRBV12-3/TRBV12-4	TRBD1	CASSISDRASSPLHF
TRBJ1-1	TRBV12-3/TRBV12-4	TRBD1	CASKERRQGDSEAFF
TRBJ1-2	TRBV20-1	TRBD1	CSAIGRGAWGYTF
TRBJ2-3	TRBV6-6	NA	CASSYSYSTDTQYF
TRBJ1-1	TRBV20-1	NA	CSARTVNTEAFF
TRBJ2-5	TRBV24-1	TRBD2	CATSVHPGGVGKETQYF
TRBJ2-3	TRBV5-4	NA	CASSSLRERTDTQYF
TRBJ1-1	TRBV2	NA	CASGGRNIMNTEAFF
TRBJ2-5	TRBV20-1	TRBD2	CSAATSGRPLGETQYF
TRBJ2-7	TRBV30	NA	CAWSVPPGEQYF
TRBJ1-1	TRBV29-1	NA	CSVEDPGARSEAFF
TRBJ2-7	TRBV5-8	TRBD2	CASSRGRVYEQYF
TRBJ2-3	TRBV5-1	TRBD1	CASSNRQGGTDTQYF
TRBJ1-5	TRBV28	NA	CASSDGGGQPQHF
TRBJ1-2	TRBV3-1	NA	CASSEAHRGRNYGYTF
TRBJ1-3	TRBV7-9	NA	CASSSLGGRNTIYF
TRBJ2-2	TRBV2	NA	CASSQQGHTGGLFF
TRBJ2-2	TRBV12-3/TRBV12-4	TRBD2	CASSFGTSWVGELFF